This record concerns one TCR beta chain sequence. Its cognate antigen is unknown. The source of the sample is a study of identical twins. TCRdb independently ran MiXCR on the 5' RACE reads; one entry per CDR3 protein. The sample consists of about 450,000 distinct CDR3 sequences, approximately 17% of them appearing once. Study-wide points: Cord blood beta clonotypes that were abundant carried fewer insertions, and memory repertoires showed no such trend. It was cross-sectional statistical analysis, not following the same donors, that the conclusions relied on. Within beta out-of-frame sequences, the excess sharing observed between twins was weaker. Twins shared out-of-frame alpha sequences with excess low generation probability.

This TCR was sampled from a man aged 50 to 60 in good health. The sample taken for sequencing was naive T cells sorted from blood.

CDR3 DNA: TGTGCCACCAGCAGAGTGAGTCTAGCGGGAGGGCCTCCGTTCTTC. It specifies CATSRVSLAGGPPFF. This chain uses TRBV15 with TRBJ2-1; 12 nucleotides agree with TRBD2. The length of the CDR3 is 15 residues. Germline trimming cut 1 base from V and 15 bases from J; bases unmatched to any gene: 10. Germline CDR1 reads LNHNV; CDR2 reads YYDKDF (reference sequence).